The clone carrying this T cell receptor beta chain was observed a single time. The antigen is unknown. This specimen belongs to a study of OX40 agonist ivuxolimab in advanced cancers. Overall study: Partial responses occurred in three patients (one hepatocellular carcinoma, two cutaneous melanoma). Regarding the study as a whole: No determination was made of the antigen specificity of the expanded peripheral T cells.

Baseline was the first blood sampling point, followed by cycle 4 day 1 and cycle 7 day 1. Repertoires were generated with immunoSEQ multiplex PCR, while TCRdb's copy carries only in-frame clones and drops some. The sample shows tens of thousands of clones, roughly 94% of them seen only once. Between the trimmed V and J ends, which lost 7 bases and 5 bases, there was a span of 12 bases. From germline, CDR1 is SNHLY and CDR2 FYNNEI. The CDR3 covers 12 residues. The sample was CD4+ or CD8+ T cells sorted from blood, taken in a trial of the OX40 agonist ivuxolimab. The chain uses TRBV2 and TRBJ2-7; the D gene could be TRBD1 or TRBD2 (5 bases each). The receptor's source is an adult with an advanced solid tumor such as melanoma, head and neck, liver or kidney cancer. The CDR3 loop is CASTGRWDEQYF. CDR3 in DNA: TGTGCCAGCACGGGGCGGTGGGACGAGCAGTACTTC. Based on the CDR3 plus reference TRBV2 and TRBJ2-7, the full variable domain is EPEVTQTPSHQVTQMGQEVILRCVPISNHLYFYWYRQILGQKVEFLVSFYNNEISEKSEIFDDQFSVERPDGSNFTLKIRSTKLEDSAMYFCASTGRWDEQYFGPGTRLTVT.